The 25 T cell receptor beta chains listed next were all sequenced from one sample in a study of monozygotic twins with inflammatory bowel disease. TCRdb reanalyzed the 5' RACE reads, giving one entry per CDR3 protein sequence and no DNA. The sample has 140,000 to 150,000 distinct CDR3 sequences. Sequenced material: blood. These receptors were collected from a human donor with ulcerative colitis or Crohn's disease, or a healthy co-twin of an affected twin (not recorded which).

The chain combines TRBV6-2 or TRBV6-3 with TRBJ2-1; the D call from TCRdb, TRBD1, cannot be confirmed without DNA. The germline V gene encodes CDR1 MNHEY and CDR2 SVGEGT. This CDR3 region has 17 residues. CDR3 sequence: CATTKYLDRGLSDEQFF.

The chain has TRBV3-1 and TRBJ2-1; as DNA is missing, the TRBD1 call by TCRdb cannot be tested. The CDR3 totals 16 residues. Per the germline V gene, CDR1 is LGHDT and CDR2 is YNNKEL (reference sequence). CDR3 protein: CASSQVRDIRYNEQFF.

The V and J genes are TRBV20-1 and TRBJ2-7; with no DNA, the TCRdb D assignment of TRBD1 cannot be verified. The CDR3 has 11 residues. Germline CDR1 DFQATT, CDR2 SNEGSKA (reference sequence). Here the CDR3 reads CSAKRGHEQYF.

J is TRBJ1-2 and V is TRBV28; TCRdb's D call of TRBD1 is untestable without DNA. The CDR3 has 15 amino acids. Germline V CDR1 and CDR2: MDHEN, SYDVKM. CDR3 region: CASSSSRIQGYGYTF.

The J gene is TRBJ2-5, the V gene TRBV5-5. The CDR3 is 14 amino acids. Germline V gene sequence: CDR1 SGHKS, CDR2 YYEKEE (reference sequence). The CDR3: CASSLVHIGETQYF.

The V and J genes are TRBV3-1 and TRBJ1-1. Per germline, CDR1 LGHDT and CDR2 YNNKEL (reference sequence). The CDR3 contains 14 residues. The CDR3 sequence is CASSHGDWNTEAFF.

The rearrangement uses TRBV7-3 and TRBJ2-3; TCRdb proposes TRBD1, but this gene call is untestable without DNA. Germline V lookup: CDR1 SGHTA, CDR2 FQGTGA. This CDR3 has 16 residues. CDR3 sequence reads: CASSILGQGSTDTQYF.

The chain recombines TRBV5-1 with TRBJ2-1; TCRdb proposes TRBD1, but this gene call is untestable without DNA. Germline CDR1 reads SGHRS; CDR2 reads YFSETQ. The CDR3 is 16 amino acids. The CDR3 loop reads CASSLVGGKGQNEQFF.

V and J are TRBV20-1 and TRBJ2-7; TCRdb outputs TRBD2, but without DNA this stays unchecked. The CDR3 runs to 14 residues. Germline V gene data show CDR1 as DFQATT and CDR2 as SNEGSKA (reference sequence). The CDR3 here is CSAMPRAGPYEQYF.

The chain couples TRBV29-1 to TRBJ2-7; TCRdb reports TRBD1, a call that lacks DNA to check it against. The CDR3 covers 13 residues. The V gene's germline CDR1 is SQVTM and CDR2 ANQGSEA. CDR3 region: CSVIRDRAYEQYF.

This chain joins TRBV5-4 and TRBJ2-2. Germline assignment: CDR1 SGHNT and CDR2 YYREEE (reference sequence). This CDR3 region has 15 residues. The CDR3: CASSLDRVNTGELFF. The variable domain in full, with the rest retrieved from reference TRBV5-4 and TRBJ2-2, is ETGVTQSPTHLIKTRGQQVTLRCSSQSGHNTVSWYQQALGQGPQFIFQYYREEENGRGNFPPRFSGLQFPNYSSELNVNALELDDSALYLCASSLDRVNTGELFFGEGSRLTVL.

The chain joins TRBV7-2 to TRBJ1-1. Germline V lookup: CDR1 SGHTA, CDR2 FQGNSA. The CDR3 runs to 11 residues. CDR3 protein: CASSLQTEAFF.

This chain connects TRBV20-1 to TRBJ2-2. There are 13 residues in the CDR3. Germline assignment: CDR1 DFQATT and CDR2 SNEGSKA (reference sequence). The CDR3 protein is CSATGSNTGELFF.

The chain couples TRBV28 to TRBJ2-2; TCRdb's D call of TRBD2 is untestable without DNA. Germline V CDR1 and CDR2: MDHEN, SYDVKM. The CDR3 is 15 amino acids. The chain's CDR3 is CASSSSTSRTGELFF. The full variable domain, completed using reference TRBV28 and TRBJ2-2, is DVKVTQSSRYLVKRTGEKVFLECVQDMDHENMFWYRQDPGLGLRLIYFSYDVKMKEKGDIPEGYSVSREKKERFSLILESASTNQTSMYLCASSSSTSRTGELFFGEGSRLTVL.

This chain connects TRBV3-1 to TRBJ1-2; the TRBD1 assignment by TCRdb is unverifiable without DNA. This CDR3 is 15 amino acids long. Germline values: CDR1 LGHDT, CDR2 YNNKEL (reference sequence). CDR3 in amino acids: CASTRTGGYNYGYTF.

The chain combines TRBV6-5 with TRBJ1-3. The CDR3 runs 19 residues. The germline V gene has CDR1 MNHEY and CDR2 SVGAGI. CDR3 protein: CASSSLFFSKAPVGNTIYF.

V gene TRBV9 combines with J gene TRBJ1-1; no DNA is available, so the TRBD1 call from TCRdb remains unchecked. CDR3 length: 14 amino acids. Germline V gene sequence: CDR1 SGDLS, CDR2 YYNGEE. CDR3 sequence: CASSAGGKDTEAFF.

CDR3 sequence: CASSLSQGQLTEAFF. The rearrangement links TRBV5-1 to TRBJ1-1; the D gene TCRdb calls, TRBD1, cannot be checked with no DNA. In germline, CDR1 is SGHRS, CDR2 YFSETQ. The CDR3 contains 15 residues.

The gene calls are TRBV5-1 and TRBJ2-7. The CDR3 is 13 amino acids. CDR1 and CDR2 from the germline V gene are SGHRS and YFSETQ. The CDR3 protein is CASSLVGNYEQYF.

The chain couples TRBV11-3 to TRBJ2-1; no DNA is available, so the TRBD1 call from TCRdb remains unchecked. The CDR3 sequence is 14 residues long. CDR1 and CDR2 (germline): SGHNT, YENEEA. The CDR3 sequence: CASSQGVGYNEQFF.

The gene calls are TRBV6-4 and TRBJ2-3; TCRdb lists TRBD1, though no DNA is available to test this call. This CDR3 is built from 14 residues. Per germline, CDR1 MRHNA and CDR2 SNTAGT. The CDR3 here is CASSDSGGTDTQYF.

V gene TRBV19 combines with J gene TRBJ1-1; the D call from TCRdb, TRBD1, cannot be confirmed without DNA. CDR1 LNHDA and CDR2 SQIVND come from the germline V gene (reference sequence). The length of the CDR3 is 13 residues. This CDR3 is CASSISDSLEAFF.

This CDR3 reads CASSARDGFFQPQHF. The chain links TRBV19 to TRBJ1-5; checking the TCRdb D call of TRBD1 is not possible without DNA. CDR1 and CDR2 (germline): LNHDA, SQIVND (reference sequence). The CDR3 sequence is 15 residues long.

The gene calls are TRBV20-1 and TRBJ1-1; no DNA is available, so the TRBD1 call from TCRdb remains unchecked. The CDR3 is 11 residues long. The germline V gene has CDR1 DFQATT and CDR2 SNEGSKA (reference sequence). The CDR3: CSAERQTEAFF.

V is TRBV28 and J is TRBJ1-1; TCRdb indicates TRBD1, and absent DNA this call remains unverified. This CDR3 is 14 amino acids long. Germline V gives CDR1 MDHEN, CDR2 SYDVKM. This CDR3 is CASSLVRGGTEAFF.